This T cell receptor beta chain appears in the sequencing data of a study of T cell changes during pregnancy in multiple sclerosis. This clone showed up just a few times. Trimming removed 5 bases at V and 4 bases at J, with 6 bases between. Per the germline V gene, CDR1 is SEHNR and CDR2 is FQNEAQ (reference sequence). The CDR3 spans 13 residues. Here immunoSEQ multiplex PCR was the method, and the copy in TCRdb shows in-frame clones only, minus some. The repertoire holds 25,000 to 30,000 clones, with roughly 89% as singletons. The gene calls are TRBV7-9 and TRBJ2-6, with no clear D. The source of this sequence is a female donor with multiple sclerosis, enrolled in a pregnancy study. This specimen was CD4+ T cells from peripheral blood mononuclear cells, taken in the second trimester of pregnancy. CDR3: CASSGFGANVLTF. CDR3 nucleotides: TGTGCCAGCAGCGGCTTCGGGGCCAACGTCCTGACTTTC.